Below are 8 T cell receptor beta chains sequenced from a single sample in a study of blood T cells in healthy people across ages (dated by TCRdb to about 2015). Libraries were constructed by 5' RACE. Sequencer: Illumina HiSeq 2500. The second PCR ran for roughly 6 to 11 cycles and used a J-beta primer mix along with a sample-barcoded 5' primer. TCRdb reran the public reads through fastp at Q25 and MiXCR, keeping productive beta chains. Duplicate CDR3 protein sequences are folded into a single record with the most common DNA and genes. Here the sample has more than 800,000 distinct CDR3 sequences; 29% occur a single time. Together, the top ten hold about 18% of the sample. Sequenced: blood. The origin of the receptors is a woman older than 75 in good health.

This chain links TRBV5-1 with TRBJ1-1; 7 bases map to TRBD1. After removal of 4 bases from V and 6 bases from J, the junction contained 9 bases not matched to a gene. Germline loops: CDR1 SGHRS, CDR2 YFSETQ. The CDR3 extends over 14 amino acids. The CDR3 DNA follows: TGCGCCAGCAGCGGCCGGGACAGCCCCCCTGAAGCTTTCTTT. It is translated as CASSGRDSPPEAFF.

The V call is TRBV9, the J call TRBJ2-6; the D is unclear. The length of the CDR3 is 16 residues. CDR1 and CDR2 from the germline V gene are SGDLS and YYNGEE. The V gene lost 0 bases and the J gene lost 0 bases, with 7 bases spanning the gap. CDR3 amino acids: CASSVASLSGANVLTF. Written as DNA, the CDR3 is TGTGCCAGCAGCGTAGCAAGTCTCTCTGGGGCCAACGTCCTGACTTTC.

This clonotype was counted at least ten times. The V gene is TRBV20-1, the J gene TRBJ2-3; D gene unclear. Germline CDR1 and CDR2: DFQATT and SNEGSKA (reference sequence). V was clipped by 2 bases and J by 1 base, with 4 bases between them. The CDR3 runs to 12 residues. Written as DNA, the CDR3 is TGCAGTGCTAGAACGGGCACAGATACGCAGTATTTT. Protein product: CSARTGTDTQYF.

The chain joins TRBV20-1 to TRBJ1-2, with TRBD1 matching over 8 bases. This CDR3 comprises 13 residues. The V and J ends lost 6 bases and 4 bases, in that order; junction bases with no gene match: 7. The germline CDR1 and CDR2 sequences are DFQATT and SNEGSKA (reference sequence). CDR3 residues: CSARDRRFYGYTF. CDR3 coding DNA: TGCAGTGCAAGGGACAGGAGATTCTATGGCTACACCTTC.

This clonotype was recorded at least ten times. The chain couples TRBV11-2 to TRBJ2-5; maybe TRBD2 (6 bases). The V end lost 7 bases, the J end lost 0 bases, and 12 bases lay between the germline ends. Per germline, CDR1 SGHAT and CDR2 FQNNGV. The CDR3 contains 14 residues. CDR3 sequence (DNA): TGTGCCAGCACCCCAGGACTATACCAAGAGACCCAGTACTTC. Translation: CASTPGLYQETQYF. The whole variable domain, filled in from reference TRBV11-2 and TRBJ2-5, reads EAGVAQSPRYKIIEKRQSVAFWCNPISGHATLYWYQQILGQGPKLLIQFQNNGVVDDSQLPKDRFSAERLKGVDSTLKIQPAKLEDSAVYLCASTPGLYQETQYFGPGTRLLVL.

In this sample, this clonotype turned up many times. The chain carries TRBV28 and TRBJ2-7, with D perhaps given as TRBD1 or TRBD2 (5 bases each). Germline V gives CDR1 MDHEN, CDR2 SYDVKM. The CDR3 contains 14 residues. V shed 7 bases and J shed 3 bases, with 16 bases lying between them. CDR3: CASTSPGPNYEQYF. Written as DNA, the CDR3 is TGTGCCAGCACCTCTCCGGGGCCCAACTACGAGCAGTACTTC.

Worth noting for this clonotype: Being one base from a much bigger clone, this may be a read error. The CDR3 ends on some other residue instead of the conserved phenylalanine or tryptophan, so this is likely a read error. The chain is built from TRBV7-9 and TRBJ1-2; D is perhaps TRBD1 (5 bases). Between the trimmed V and J ends, which lost 2 bases and 8 bases, there was a span of 12 bases. The CDR3 runs 13 residues. The germline gives CDR1 SEHNR, CDR2 FQNEAQ (reference sequence). The CDR3 nucleotides read TGTGCCAGCAGCTTATTGGAGGGACGCGGCTACACCATC. Its translation: CASSLLEGRGYTI.

The sample holds a few counts of this clonotype. The J gene is TRBJ2-5, the V gene TRBV2; TRBD1 agrees at 7 bases. Germline V gene sequence: CDR1 SNHLY, CDR2 FYNNEI. V shed 2 bases and J 2 bases; nucleotides not matched to a gene: 2. There are 14 residues in the CDR3. The CDR3 loop reads CASSEQGQQETQYF. As DNA, the CDR3 is TGTGCCAGCAGTGAACAGGGACAGCAAGAGACCCAGTACTTC. Full variable domain (missing parts from reference TRBV2 and TRBJ2-5): EPEVTQTPSHQVTQMGQEVILRCVPISNHLYFYWYRQILGQKVEFLVSFYNNEISEKSEIFDDQFSVERPDGSNFTLKIRSTKLEDSAMYFCASSEQGQQETQYFGPGTRLLVL.